What follows is one TCR beta chain and its context. Its antigen remains unknown. Trimming removed 5 bases from V and 4 bases from J; junction bases left unmatched: 8. The CDR3 runs 15 residues. Germline loops: CDR1 SGHTA, CDR2 FQGTGA. Sequencing was performed with immunoSEQ multiplex PCR; in TCRdb, only in-frame clones are kept and a portion is missing. The sample includes about 160,000 clones, more than 70% of them seen just once. The data originate from a study of cytotoxic CD8 clonotypes in ibrutinib-treated CLL. Study findings and constraints: Exceeding age-matched healthy donors, baseline clonality also tracked the counts of circulating CD8+ T cells.

The chain links TRBV7-3 to TRBJ2-3; 8 bases are a match to TRBD2. The sample consisted of PBMCs, taken at disease progression, from a patient treated with ibrutinib. The clonotype comes from a human donor with chronic lymphocytic leukemia. Written as DNA, the CDR3 is TGTGCCAGCAGCCCCAGTACTAGCGGACCAGATACGCAGTATTTT. As protein: CASSPSTSGPDTQYF. The variable domain in full, completed from reference TRBV7-3 and TRBJ2-3, reads GAGVSQTPSNKVTEKGKYVELRCDPISGHTALYWYRQSLGQGPEFLIYFQGTGAADDSGLPNDRFFAVRPEGSVSTLKIQRTERGDSAVYLCASSPSTSGPDTQYFGPGTRLTVL.